This T cell receptor (beta chain) derives from a study of early stage breast cancer tumors. Study at large: ER+/PR+/HER2- status applied to about 80% of the 16 invasive breast tumors. Eight or nine ER+/PR+/HER2- tumors were invasive ductal; a few were invasive lobular. General observations from the study: Tumors had approximately 2.5-fold higher T cell density than normal breast. Enriched TCRB sequences shared across patients were mostly commonly generated sequences.

In regard to this clone: As yet, its antigen is unknown.

Clones were sequenced by immunoSEQ multiplex PCR, and TCRdb holds only the in-frame ones, with some missing. The sample consists of about 51,000 clones, around 78% of them appearing once. Material: blood. The sequence derives from a person in their 40s with breast cancer.

The DNA for the CDR3 is TGTGCCTGGAGAGAGCTTTCAGATACGCAGTATTTT. This encodes CAWRELSDTQYF. The chain has TRBV30 and TRBJ2-3, with D unresolved. This CDR3 comprises 12 residues. The V end was cut by 3 bases, the J end by 4 bases, with 8 bases between. The germline CDR1 and CDR2 sequences are GTSNPN and SVGIG (reference sequence).